This T cell receptor beta chain was observed in a study of blood T cell repertoires in COVID-19. For the study at large: Acute and convalescent COVID-19 samples came from the United States, Italy and Spain. PBMCs, B-cell-depleted T cells, or T cells provided the cDNA or gDNA that made up the material.

Per germline, CDR1 SGHVS and CDR2 FNYEAQ. The CDR3 sequence is 17 residues long. V was trimmed by 2 bases and J by 2 bases, leaving 13 bases between them. Original processing notes: Amplification with reference gene primers provided the estimates of nucleated cell counts. Clones were read by immunoSEQ multiplex PCR, and TCRdb kept only the in-frame ones, dropping some. Clone size and V and J calls were adopted from that table, with D and trimming inferred from the DNA. This table has 200,000 to 250,000 clones, more than 70% appearing once. The sequencing input was peripheral blood. V and J are TRBV7-6 and TRBJ2-6; perhaps TRBD1 as D (6 bases). This receptor was obtained from a woman between 40 and 55 years old who had recovered from COVID-19. In DNA, the CDR3 is TGTGCCAGCAGCTTACCCCCAACAGGGCCTGGGGCCAACGTCCTGACTTTC. This translates into CASSLPPTGPGANVLTF. Full variable domain (remainder filled in from reference TRBV7-6 and TRBJ2-6): GAGVSQSPRYKVTKRGQDVALRCDPISGHVSLYWYRQALGQGPEFLTYFNYEAQQDKSGLPNDRFSAERPEGSISTLTIQRTEQRDSAMYRCASSLPPTGPGANVLTFGAGSRLTVL.